Below are 10 T cell receptor beta chains sequenced from a single sample in a study of blood T cell repertoires in COVID-19. TCRdb's table, derived via immunoSEQ multiplex PCR, lists solely in-frame clones and lacks some. The table lists 350,000 to 400,000 clones, around 88% of them singletons. Sequences were obtained from peripheral blood. These receptors all stem from a woman aged 55-70 years with COVID-19, enrolled during active disease.

The genes are TRBV10-1 and TRBJ1-6; TRBD1 matches at 7 bases. With 4 bases clipped from V and 7 bases from J, the junction kept 1 base outside the gene matches. The CDR3 is 13 amino acids. The germline V gene has CDR1 WNHNN and CDR2 SYGVQD (reference sequence). CDR3 sequence (DNA): TGCGCCAGCAGTGCACAGGGGAATTCACCCCTCCACTTT. Its protein product is CASSAQGNSPLHF.

Here the CDR3 reads CSASLSGRNQPQHF. The CDR3 bases are TGCAGTGCTAGTCTGTCAGGTAGGAATCAGCCCCAGCATTTT. The genes are TRBV20-1 and TRBJ1-5; D is uncertain. Deletions cut 3 bases from V and 4 bases from J, with 13 bases between. CDR1 is DFQATT and CDR2 is SNEGSKA in the germline V gene (reference sequence). This CDR3 has 14 amino acids.

The J gene is TRBJ1-1, the V gene TRBV12-3 or TRBV12-4, with D possibly TRBD1 on 5 matching bases. The V gene lost 6 bases and the J gene lost 3 bases, with 11 bases spanning the gap. CDR3 size: 13 residues. Here the CDR3 reads CASRSDSYTEAFF. In DNA, the CDR3 is TGTGCCAGCAGATCAGACAGTTACACTGAAGCTTTCTTT.

The CDR3 bases are TGCGCCAGCAGCGCGTCTAAAAAGCCGGGACTAGCTGGCACAGATACGCAGTATTTT. The encoded protein is CASSASKKPGLAGTDTQYF. The chain links TRBV5-1 to TRBJ2-3; 9 bases are shared with TRBD2. The V and J ends lost 4 bases and 1 base, in that order; junction bases with no gene match: 16. This CDR3 is 19 amino acids long. CDR1 is SGHRS, CDR2 YFSETQ, per germline.

This chain connects TRBV7-7 to TRBJ2-7; the D gene is possibly TRBD1 (5 bases). The CDR3 is 15 residues long. Germline CDR1 SSHAT, CDR2 FNYEAQ (reference sequence). Trimming cost V 4 bases and J 4 bases, with 17 bases left between them. CDR3 region: CASSSRITGVYEQYF. The DNA for the CDR3 is TGTGCCAGCAGCTCCCGTATAACAGGCGTGTACGAGCAGTACTTC.

This clone was observed a single time. The genes are TRBV7-3 and TRBJ2-7; tentative D call: TRBD2 (6 bases). The CDR3 runs to 13 residues. Trimming removed 10 bases from V and 2 bases from J, with 15 bases in between. Germline V CDR1 and CDR2: SGHTA, FQGTGA. The CDR3, as DNA: TGTGCCACCCGGGACTCGCTGACCTACGAGCAGTACTTC. It yields the protein CATRDSLTYEQYF.

This clone was recorded once. V and J are TRBV6-5 and TRBJ2-7, with 9 bases matching TRBD1. The CDR3 runs 15 residues. Trimming cost V 9 bases and J 6 bases; bases outside gene matches: 15. The germline V gene has CDR1 MNHEY and CDR2 SVGAGI. CDR3 amino acids: CASTYEGQGRGEQYF. As DNA, the CDR3 is TGTGCCAGTACTTATGAGGGACAGGGCCGGGGCGAGCAGTACTTC.

The chain recombines TRBV9 with TRBJ2-2; the match to TRBD1 covers 10 bases. Trimming cost V 3 bases and J 8 bases; bases outside gene matches: 4. This CDR3 is built from 14 residues. CDR1 is SGDLS, CDR2 YYNGEE, per germline. The CDR3, as DNA: TGTGCCAGCAGCGACGGACAGGGGGTTGGGGAGCTGTTTTTT. It encodes CASSDGQGVGELFF.

This clone was seen only once. J is TRBJ1-1 and V is TRBV27; the D is unclear. Trimming took off 1 base at V and 0 bases at J, with 9 bases between the two ends. Germline assignment: CDR1 MNHEY and CDR2 SMNVEV (reference sequence). There are 15 residues in the CDR3. The CDR3 loop reads CASSLYPNLNTEAFF. Here the CDR3 DNA reads TGTGCCAGCAGTTTATATCCCAATCTGAACACTGAAGCTTTCTTT.

This sequence joins TRBV9 and TRBJ2-1; 11 bases agree with TRBD2. Losses at the gene ends were 4 bases for V and 6 bases for J; bases not matched to a gene: 6. The germline CDR1 and CDR2 sequences are SGDLS and YYNGEE. The CDR3 sequence is 15 residues long. The CDR3 region has the DNA TGTGCCAGCAGCATCCCTAGCGGGGGGACCAATGAGCAGTTCTTC. Its protein is CASSIPSGGTNEQFF.